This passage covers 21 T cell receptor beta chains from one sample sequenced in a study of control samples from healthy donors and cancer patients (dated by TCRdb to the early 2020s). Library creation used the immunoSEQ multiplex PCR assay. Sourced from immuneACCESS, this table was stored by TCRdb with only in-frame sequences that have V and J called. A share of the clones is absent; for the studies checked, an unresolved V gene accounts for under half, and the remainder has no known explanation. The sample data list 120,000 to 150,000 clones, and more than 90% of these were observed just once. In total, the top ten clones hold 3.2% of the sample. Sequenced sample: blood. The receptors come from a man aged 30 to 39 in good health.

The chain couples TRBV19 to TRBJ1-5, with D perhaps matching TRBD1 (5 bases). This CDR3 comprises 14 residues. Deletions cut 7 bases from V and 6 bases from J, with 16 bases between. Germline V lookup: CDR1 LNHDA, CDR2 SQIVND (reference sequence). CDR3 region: CASNPGLVGQPQHF. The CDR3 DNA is TGTGCCAGTAATCCAGGGTTGGTCGGTCAGCCCCAGCATTTT.

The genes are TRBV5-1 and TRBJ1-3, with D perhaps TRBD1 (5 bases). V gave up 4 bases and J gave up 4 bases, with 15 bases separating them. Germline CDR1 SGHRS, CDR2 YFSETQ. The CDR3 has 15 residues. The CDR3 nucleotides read TGCGCCAGCAGCCCGGACTGGGGGGAAGGAAACACCATATATTTT. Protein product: CASSPDWGEGNTIYF.

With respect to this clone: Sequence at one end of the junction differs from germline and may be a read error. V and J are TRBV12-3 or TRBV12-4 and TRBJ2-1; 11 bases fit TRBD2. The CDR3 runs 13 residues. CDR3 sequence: CASSLVAGGPVVF. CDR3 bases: TGTGCCAGCAGTTTGGTAGCGGGGGGGCCCGTCGTCTTC.

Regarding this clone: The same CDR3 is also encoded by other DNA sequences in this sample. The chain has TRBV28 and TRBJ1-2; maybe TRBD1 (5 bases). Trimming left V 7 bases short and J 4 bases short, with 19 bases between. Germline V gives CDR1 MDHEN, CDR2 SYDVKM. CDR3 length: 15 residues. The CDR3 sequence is CASTPSGGLGYGYTF. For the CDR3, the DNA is TGTGCCAGCACACCCTCGGGGGGGTTGGGCTATGGCTACACCTTC.

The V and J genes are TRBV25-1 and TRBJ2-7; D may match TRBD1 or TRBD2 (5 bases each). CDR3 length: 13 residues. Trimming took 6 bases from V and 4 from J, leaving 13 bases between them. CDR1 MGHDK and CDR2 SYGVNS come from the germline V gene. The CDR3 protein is CASRSGALYEQYF. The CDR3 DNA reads TGTGCCAGCAGGTCCGGGGCGCTGTACGAGCAGTACTTC.

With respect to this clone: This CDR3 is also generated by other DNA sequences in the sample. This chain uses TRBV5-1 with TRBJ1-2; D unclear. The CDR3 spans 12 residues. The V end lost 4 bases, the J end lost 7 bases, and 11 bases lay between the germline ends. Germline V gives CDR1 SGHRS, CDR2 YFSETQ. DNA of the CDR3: TGCGCCAGCAGCCTGGACTGGGGTGGCTACACCTTC. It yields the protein CASSLDWGGYTF.

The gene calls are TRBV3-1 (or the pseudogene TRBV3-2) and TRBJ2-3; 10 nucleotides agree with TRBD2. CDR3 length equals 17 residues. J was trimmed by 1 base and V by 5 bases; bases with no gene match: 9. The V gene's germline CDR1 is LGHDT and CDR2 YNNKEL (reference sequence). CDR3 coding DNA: TGTGCCAGCAGCAAACTAGCGGGACTCCGACGCACAGATACGCAGTATTTT. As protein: CASSKLAGLRRTDTQYF.

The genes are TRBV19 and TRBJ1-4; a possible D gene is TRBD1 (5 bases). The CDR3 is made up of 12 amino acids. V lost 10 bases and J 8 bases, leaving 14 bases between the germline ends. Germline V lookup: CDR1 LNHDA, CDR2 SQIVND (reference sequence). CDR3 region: CATENRQEKLFF. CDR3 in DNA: TGTGCCACTGAGAACCGACAGGAAAAACTGTTTTTT.

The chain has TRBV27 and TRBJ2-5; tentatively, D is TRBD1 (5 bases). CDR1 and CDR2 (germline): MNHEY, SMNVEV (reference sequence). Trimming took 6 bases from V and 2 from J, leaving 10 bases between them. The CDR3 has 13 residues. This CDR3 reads CASSRRTQETQYF. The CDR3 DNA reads TGTGCCAGCAGCCGACGGACACAAGAGACCCAGTACTTC.

The CDR3 nucleotides read TGTGCCAGCTCACCACGCCCCACGGGGAATAGCAATCAGCCCCAGCATTTT. It yields the protein CASSPRPTGNSNQPQHF. J is TRBJ1-5 and V is TRBV18; D call uncertain. The CDR3 extends over 17 amino acids. V dropped 1 base and J dropped 0 bases, with 13 bases sitting between them. CDR1 KGHSH and CDR2 LQKENI come from the germline V gene.

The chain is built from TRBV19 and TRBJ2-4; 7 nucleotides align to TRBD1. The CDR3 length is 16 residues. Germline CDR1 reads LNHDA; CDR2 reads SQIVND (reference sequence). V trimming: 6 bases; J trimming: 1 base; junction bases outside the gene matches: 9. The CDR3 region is CASSPSQGKAKNIQYF. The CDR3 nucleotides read TGTGCCAGTAGCCCCTCACAGGGGAAGGCCAAAAACATTCAGTACTTC. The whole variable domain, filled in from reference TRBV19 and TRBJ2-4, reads DGGITQSPKYLFRKEGQNVTLSCEQNLNHDAMYWYRQDPGQGLRLIYYSQIVNDFQKGDIAEGYSVSREKKESFPLTVTSAQKNPTAFYLCASSPSQGKAKNIQYFGAGTRLSVL.

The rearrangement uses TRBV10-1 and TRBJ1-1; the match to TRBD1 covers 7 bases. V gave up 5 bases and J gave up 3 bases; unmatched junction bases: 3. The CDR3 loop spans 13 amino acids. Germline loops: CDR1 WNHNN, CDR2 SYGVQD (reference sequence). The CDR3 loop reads CASSPTGDTEAFF. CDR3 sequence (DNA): TGCGCCAGCAGTCCAACAGGGGACACTGAAGCTTTCTTT.

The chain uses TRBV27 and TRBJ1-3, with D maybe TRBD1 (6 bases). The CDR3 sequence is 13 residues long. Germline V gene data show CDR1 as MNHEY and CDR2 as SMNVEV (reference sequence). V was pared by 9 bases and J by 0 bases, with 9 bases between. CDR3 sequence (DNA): TGTGCCAGTGGACAGTTCTCTGGAAACACCATATATTTT. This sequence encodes CASGQFSGNTIYF.

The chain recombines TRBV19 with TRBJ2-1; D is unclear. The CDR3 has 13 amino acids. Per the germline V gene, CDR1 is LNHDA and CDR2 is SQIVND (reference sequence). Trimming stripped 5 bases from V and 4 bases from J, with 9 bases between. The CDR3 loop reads CASSEGNYNEQFF. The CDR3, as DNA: TGTGCCAGTAGTGAAGGGAATTACAATGAGCAGTTCTTC.

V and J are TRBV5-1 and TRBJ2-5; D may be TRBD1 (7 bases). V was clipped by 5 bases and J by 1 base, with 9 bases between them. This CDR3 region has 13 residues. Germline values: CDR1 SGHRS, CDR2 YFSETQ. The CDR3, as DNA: TGCGCCAGCAGGCGGGACAGCCAAGAGACCCAGTACTTC. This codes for CASRRDSQETQYF.

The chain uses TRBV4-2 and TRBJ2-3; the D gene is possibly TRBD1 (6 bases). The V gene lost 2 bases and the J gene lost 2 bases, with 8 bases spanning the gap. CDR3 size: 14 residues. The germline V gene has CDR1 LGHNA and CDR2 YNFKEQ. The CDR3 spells CASSQRTDTDTQYF. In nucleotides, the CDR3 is TGTGCCAGCAGCCAAAGGACAGACACAGATACGCAGTATTTT.

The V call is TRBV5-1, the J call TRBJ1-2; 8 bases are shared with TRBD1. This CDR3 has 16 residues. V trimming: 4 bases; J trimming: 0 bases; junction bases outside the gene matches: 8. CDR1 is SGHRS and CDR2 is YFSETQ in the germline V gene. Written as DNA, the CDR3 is TGCGCCAGCAGCACAAGTACAGGGGGAGCTAACTATGGCTACACCTTC. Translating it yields CASSTSTGGANYGYTF.

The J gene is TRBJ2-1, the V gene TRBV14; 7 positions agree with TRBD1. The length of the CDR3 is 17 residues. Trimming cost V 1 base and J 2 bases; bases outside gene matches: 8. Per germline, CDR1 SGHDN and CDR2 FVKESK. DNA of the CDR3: TGTGCCAGCAGCCAAGGCCCGGGACAGTTCCCCTACAATGAGCAGTTCTTC. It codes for CASSQGPGQFPYNEQFF. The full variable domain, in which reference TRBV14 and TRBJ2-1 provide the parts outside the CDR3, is EAGVTQFPSHSVIEKGQTVTLRCDPISGHDNLYWYRRVMGKEIKFLLHFVKESKQDESGMPNNRFLAERTGGTYSTLKVQPAELEDSGVYFCASSQGPGQFPYNEQFFGPGTRLTVL.

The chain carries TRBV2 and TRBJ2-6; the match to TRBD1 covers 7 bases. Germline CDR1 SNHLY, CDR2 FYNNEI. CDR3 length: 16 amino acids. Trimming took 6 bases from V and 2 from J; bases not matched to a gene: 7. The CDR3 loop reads CASSRHTGAGANVLTF. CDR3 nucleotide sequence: TGTGCCAGCAGCCGGCATACAGGGGCTGGGGCCAACGTCCTGACTTTC.

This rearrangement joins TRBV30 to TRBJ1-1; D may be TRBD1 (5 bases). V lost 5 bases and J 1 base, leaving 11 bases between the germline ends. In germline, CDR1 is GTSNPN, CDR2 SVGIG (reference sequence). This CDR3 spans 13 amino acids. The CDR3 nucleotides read TGTGCCTGGGCTTGGGGGGGGAACACTGAAGCTTTCTTT. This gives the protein CAWAWGGNTEAFF.

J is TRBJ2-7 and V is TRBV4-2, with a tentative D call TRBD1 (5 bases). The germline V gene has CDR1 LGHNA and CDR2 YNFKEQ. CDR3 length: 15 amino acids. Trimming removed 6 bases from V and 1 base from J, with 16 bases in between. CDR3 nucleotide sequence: TGTGCCAGCAGTTTCTGGGCAGGGAAGTCCTACGAGCAGTACTTC. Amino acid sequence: CASSFWAGKSYEQYF.